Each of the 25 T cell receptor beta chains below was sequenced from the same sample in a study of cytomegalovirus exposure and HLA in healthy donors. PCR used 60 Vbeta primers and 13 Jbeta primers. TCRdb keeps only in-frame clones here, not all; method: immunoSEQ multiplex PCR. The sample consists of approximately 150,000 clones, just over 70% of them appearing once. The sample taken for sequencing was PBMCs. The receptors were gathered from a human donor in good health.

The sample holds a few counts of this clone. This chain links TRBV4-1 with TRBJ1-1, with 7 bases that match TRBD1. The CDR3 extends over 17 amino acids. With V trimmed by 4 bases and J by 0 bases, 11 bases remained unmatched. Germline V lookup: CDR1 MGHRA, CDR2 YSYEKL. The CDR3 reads CASSPTGVGIMNTEAFF. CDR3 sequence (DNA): TGCGCCAGCAGCCCTACAGGGGTCGGGATTATGAACACTGAAGCTTTCTTT.

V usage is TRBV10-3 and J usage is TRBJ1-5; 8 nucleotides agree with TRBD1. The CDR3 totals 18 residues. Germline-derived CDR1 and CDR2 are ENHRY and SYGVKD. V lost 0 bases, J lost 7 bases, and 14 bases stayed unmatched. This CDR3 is CAISESGSGTGIGQPQHF. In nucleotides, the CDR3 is TGTGCCATCAGTGAGTCGGGATCCGGGACAGGTATAGGCCAGCCCCAGCATTTT.

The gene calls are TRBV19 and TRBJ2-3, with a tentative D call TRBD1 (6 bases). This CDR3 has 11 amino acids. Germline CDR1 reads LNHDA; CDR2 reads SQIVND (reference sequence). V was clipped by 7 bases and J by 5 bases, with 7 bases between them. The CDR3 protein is CASIGGDTQYF. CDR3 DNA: TGTGCCAGTATAGGGGGAGATACGCAGTATTTT.

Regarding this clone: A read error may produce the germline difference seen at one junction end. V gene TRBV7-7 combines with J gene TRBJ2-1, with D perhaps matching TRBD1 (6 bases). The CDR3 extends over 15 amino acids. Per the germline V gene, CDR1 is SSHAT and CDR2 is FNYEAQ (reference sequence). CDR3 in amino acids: CASSLDRSAYNEQFF. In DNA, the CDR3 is TGTGCTAGCAGCTTAGACAGGTCAGCCTACAATGAGCAGTTCTTC.

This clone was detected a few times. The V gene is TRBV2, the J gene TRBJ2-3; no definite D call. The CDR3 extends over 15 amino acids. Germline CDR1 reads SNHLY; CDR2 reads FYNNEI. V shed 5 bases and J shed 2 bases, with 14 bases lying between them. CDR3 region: CASSPRKTPTDTQYF. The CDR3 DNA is TGTGCCAGCAGTCCGCGGAAAACACCCACAGATACGCAGTATTTT.

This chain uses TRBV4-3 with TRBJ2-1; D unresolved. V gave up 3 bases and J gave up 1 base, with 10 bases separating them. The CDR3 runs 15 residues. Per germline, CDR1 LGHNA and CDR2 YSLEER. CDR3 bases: TGCGCCAGCAGCCATACTCCCGGTTCCTACAATGAGCAGTTCTTC. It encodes CASSHTPGSYNEQFF.

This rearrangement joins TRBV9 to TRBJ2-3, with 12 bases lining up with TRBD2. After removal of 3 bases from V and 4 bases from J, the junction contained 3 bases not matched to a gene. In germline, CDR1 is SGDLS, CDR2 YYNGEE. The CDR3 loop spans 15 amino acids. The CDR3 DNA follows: TGTGCCAGCAGCGCTAGCGGGGGGGCTGCAGATACGCAGTATTTT. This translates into CASSASGGAADTQYF. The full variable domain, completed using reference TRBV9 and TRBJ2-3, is DSGVTQTPKHLITATGQRVTLRCSPRSGDLSVYWYQQSLDQGLQFLIQYYNGEERAKGNILERFSAQQFPDLHSELNLSSLELGDSALYFCASSASGGAADTQYFGPGTRLTVL.

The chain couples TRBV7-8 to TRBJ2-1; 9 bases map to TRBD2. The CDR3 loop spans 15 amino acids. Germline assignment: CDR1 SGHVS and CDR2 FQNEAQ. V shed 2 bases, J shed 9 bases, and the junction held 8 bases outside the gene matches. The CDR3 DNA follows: TGTGCCAGCAGCTTATTTGGCGGGGGGGCCGCTGAGCAGTTCTTC. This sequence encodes CASSLFGGGAAEQFF.

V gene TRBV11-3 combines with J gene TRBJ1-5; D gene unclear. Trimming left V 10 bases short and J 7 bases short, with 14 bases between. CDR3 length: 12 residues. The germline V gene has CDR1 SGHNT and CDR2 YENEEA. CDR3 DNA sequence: TGTGCCAACAGACCTAGCACCCAGCCCCAGCATTTT. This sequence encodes CANRPSTQPQHF.

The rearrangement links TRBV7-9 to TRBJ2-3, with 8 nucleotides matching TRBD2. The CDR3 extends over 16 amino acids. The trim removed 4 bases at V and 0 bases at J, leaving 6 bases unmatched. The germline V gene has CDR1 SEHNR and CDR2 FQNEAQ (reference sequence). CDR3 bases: TGTGCCAGCAGCTCGTTAGCGGGGACAAGCACAGATACGCAGTATTTT. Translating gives CASSSLAGTSTDTQYF.

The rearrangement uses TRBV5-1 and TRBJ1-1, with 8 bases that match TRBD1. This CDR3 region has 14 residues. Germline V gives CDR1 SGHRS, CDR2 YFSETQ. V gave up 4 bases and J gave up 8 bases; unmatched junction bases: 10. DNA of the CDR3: TGCGCCAGCAGCCCCGGGACAGGAGATTGGGAAGCTTTCTTT. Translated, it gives CASSPGTGDWEAFF.

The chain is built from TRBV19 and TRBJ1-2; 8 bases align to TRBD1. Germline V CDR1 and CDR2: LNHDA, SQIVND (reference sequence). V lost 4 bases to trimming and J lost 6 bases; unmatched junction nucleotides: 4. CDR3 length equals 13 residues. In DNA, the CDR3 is TGTGCCAGTAGTAACCCGGACAGGGATGGCTACACCTTC. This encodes CASSNPDRDGYTF.

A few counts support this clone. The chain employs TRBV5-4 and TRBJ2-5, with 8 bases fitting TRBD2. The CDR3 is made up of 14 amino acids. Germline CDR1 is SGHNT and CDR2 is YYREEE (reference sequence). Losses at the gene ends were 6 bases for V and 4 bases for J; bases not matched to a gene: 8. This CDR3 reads CASTRAGGPETQYF. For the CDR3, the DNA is TGTGCCAGCACTCGGGCGGGGGGCCCAGAGACCCAGTACTTC.

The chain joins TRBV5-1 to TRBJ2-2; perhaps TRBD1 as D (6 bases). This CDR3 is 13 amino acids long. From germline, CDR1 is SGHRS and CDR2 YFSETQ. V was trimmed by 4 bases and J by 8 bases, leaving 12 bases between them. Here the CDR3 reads CASSPQGMGELFF. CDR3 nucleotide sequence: TGCGCCAGCAGCCCACAGGGTATGGGGGAGCTGTTTTTT.

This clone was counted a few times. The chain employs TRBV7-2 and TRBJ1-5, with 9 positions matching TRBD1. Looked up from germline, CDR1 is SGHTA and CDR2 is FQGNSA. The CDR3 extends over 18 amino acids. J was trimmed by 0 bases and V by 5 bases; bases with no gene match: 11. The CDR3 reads CASSPRQGGRYSNQPQHF. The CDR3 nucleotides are TGTGCCAGCAGCCCAAGACAGGGGGGTCGTTATAGCAATCAGCCCCAGCATTTT.

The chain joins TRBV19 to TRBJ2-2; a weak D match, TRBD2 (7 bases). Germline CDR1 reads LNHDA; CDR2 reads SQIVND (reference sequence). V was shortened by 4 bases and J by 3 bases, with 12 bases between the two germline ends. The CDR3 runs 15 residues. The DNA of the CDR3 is TGTGCCAGTAGTAAGCGGGGACACGACACCGGGGAGCTGTTTTTT. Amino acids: CASSKRGHDTGELFF. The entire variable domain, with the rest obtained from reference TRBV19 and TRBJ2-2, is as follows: DGGITQSPKYLFRKEGQNVTLSCEQNLNHDAMYWYRQDPGQGLRLIYYSQIVNDFQKGDIAEGYSVSREKKESFPLTVTSAQKNPTAFYLCASSKRGHDTGELFFGEGSRLTVL.

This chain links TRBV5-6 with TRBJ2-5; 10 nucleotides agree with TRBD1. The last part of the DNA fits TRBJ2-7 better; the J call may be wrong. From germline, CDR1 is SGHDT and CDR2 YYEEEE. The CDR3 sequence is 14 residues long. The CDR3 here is CASSPWDRGHEQYF. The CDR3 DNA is TGTGCCAGCAGCCCCTGGGACAGGGGCCACGAGCAGTACTTC.

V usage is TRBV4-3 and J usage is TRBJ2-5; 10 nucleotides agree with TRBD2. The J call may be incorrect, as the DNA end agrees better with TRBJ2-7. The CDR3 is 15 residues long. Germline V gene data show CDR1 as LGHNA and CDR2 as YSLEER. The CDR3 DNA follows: TGCGCCAGCAGCCAAGAAAGCGGGGGGGCCCGCGAGCAGTACTTC. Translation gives CASSQESGGAREQYF.

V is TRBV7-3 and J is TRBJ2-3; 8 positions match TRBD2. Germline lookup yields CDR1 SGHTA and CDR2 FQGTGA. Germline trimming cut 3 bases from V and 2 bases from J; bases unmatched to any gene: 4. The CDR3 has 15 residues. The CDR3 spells CASSFGGGPTDTQYF. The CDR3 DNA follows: TGTGCCAGCAGCTTCGGCGGGGGGCCCACAGATACGCAGTATTTT.

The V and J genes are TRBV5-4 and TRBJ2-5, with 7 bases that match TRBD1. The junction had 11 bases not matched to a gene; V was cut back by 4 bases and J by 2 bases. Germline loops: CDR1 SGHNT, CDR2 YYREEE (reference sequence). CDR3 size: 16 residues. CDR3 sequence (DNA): TGTGCCAGCAGCACAGGGACAGTCCAACAGCAAGAGACCCAGTACTTC. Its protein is CASSTGTVQQQETQYF.

The CDR3 reads CASSVSATAGPSEQYF. CDR3 nucleotides: TGTGCCAGCAGCGTATCCGCCACGGCAGGGCCCAGCGAGCAGTACTTC. This chain joins TRBV9 and TRBJ2-7; D possibly corresponds to TRBD1 (5 bases). The CDR3 is 16 amino acids. The germline V gene encodes CDR1 SGDLS and CDR2 YYNGEE. V was pared by 1 base and J by 6 bases, with 20 bases between.

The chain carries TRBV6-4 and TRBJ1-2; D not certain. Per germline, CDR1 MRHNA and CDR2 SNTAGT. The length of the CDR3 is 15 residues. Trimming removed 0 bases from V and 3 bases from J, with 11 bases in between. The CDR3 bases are TGTGCCAGCAGTGACTCTCCCGGTGTGGACTATGGCTACACCTTC. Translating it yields CASSDSPGVDYGYTF.

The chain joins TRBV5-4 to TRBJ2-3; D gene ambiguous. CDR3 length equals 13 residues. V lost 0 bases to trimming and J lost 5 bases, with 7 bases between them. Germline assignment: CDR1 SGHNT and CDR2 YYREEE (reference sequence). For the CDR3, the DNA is TGTGCCAGCAGCTTGGTTTCCGGAGATACGCAGTATTTT. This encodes CASSLVSGDTQYF.

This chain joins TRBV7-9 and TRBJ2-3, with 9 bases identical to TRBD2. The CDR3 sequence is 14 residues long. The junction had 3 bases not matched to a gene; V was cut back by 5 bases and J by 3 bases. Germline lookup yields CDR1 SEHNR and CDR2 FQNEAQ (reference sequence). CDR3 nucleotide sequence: TGTGCCAGCAGCCGAGCGGGGGGTACAGATACGCAGTATTTT. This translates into CASSRAGGTDTQYF.

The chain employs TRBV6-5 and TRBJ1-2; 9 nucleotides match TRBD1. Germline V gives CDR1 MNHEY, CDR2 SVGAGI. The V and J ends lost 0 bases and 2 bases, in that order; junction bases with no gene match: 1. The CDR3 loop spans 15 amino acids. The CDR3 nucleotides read TGTGCCAGCAGTTACTCTGGACAGGGGAACTATGGCTACACCTTC. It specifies CASSYSGQGNYGYTF.